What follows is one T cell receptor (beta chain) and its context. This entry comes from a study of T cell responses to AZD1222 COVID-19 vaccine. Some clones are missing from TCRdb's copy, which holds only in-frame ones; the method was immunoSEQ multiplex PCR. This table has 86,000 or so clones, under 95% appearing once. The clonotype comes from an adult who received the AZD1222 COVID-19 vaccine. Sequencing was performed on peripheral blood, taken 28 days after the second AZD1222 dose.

The CDR3 loop reads CASSMGGGRYQPQHF. In DNA form, the CDR3 reads TGTGCCAGTAGTATGGGGGGGGGCCGGTATCAGCCCCAGCATTTT. This chain connects TRBV19 to TRBJ1-5; D possibly corresponds to TRBD1 (6 bases). The CDR3 sequence is 15 residues long. Germline CDR1 LNHDA, CDR2 SQIVND (reference sequence). V was pared by 3 bases and J by 5 bases, with 14 bases between.